The following is a T cell receptor beta chain sequence with its context. What it binds is unknown. The ends lost 7 bases at V and 6 bases at J; junction bases unmatched: 13. The CDR3 extends over 14 amino acids. The V gene's germline CDR1 is SQVTM and CDR2 ANQGSEA. The data stem from a study of Graves' ophthalmopathy and Graves' hyperthyroidism. Scientists amplified the TCR beta CDR3 regions from RNA transcripts. In the first round, RT-PCR was carried out with HTBI primers, and a multiplex PCR formed the second round. Via MiXCR, TCRdb re-called the multiplex PCR reads, giving one row per CDR3 protein. The sample holds some 1.1 million distinct CDR3 sequences; less than 45% are singletons and the top ten take 11%. Study conclusions and caveats: Ophthalmopathy progression was predicted with about 67% sensitivity and around 72% specificity.

The source material was peripheral blood or thyroid tissue (not recorded which). This receptor was obtained from an adult man with Graves' hyperthyroidism. This chain uses TRBV29-1 with TRBJ2-3; 7 bases align to TRBD1. The CDR3 reads CSERGQAIWDTQYF. The CDR3 nucleotides are TGCAGCGAACGTGGACAGGCGATTTGGGATACGCAGTATTTT.